The source of this T cell receptor (beta chain) is a study of OX40 agonist ivuxolimab in advanced cancers. The repertoire was sequenced with immunoSEQ multiplex PCR; TCRdb's copy has only in-frame clones and lacks some. The sample lists approximately 26,000 clones, more than 70% occurring once. Germline V gives CDR1 MNHEY, CDR2 SVGAGI. Between the trimmed V and J ends, which lost 2 bases and 2 bases, there was a span of 9 bases. This CDR3 spans 14 amino acids. V is TRBV6-5 and J is TRBJ1-2, with a weak D call TRBD1 (6 bases). Here the sequenced sample was CD4+ or CD8+ T cells sorted from blood, taken in a trial of the OX40 agonist ivuxolimab. This TCR came from an adult with an advanced solid tumor such as melanoma, head and neck, liver or kidney cancer. The CDR3 DNA reads TGTGCCAGCAGTTACCGGACAGCGAACTATGGCTACACCTTC. This encodes CASSYRTANYGYTF.